A selection of T cell receptor beta chains follows, all from one sample in a study of cytomegalovirus exposure and HLA in healthy donors. The method was immunoSEQ multiplex PCR; TCRdb's version includes in-frame clones alone and lacks a portion of them. The sample includes 85,000 to 90,000 clones, roughly 80% seen only once; the top ten take roughly a tenth. The specimen sequenced was PBMCs. Every receptor here comes from a man aged 25-40 years in good health and CMV-seropositive. Both conserved end residues are part of each CDR3. Fields, in order: clone size, J gene, D gene, V gene, CDR3 DNA, CDR3 protein. A D gene is named only where the DNA matches it firmly. The size field is filled for only some rows; it gives once, few, many or a size class.

. | TRBJ1-4 | . | TRBV7-9 | TGTTCCAGCAGCTTTGCGGGCGACAAGAATGAAAAACTGTTTTTT | CSSSFAGDKNEKLFF
. | TRBJ2-5 | . | TRBV25-1 | TGTGCCAGCGGGAGCGGGACCCAGTACTTC | CASGSGTQYF
few | TRBJ2-3 | . | TRBV9 | TGTGCCAGCAGCGTAGACCCGGGGAGAACAGATACGCAGTATTTT | CASSVDPGRTDTQYF
few | TRBJ2-5 | . | TRBV9 | TGTGCCAGCAGCTTAGGGGTGGAACACAGCCAAGAGACCCAGTACTTC | CASSLGVEHSQETQYF
. | TRBJ2-1 | TRBD2 | TRBV6-5 | TGTGCCAGCAGTTTGCTAGCGGGGGGAGAGGATGAGCAGTTCTTC | CASSLLAGGEDEQFF
. | TRBJ1-4 | . | TRBV7-8 | TGTGCCAGCAGCAGGGACACCTATAATGAAAAACTGTTTTTT | CASSRDTYNEKLFF
. | TRBJ2-7 | TRBD1 | TRBV7-9 | TGTTCCAGCAGCATACAGGGGGCGGCGTACGAGCAGTACTTC | CSSSIQGAAYEQYF
. | TRBJ1-5 | TRBD1 | TRBV6-6 | TGTGCCAGCAAAAGCGGACAGGGCGGTCAGCCCCAGCATTTT | CASKSGQGGQPQHF
. | TRBJ1-2 | . | TRBV7-9 | TGTGCCAGCAGCCTGCCTGGGGGCGTTTATGGCTACACCTTC | CASSLPGGVYGYTF
. | TRBJ2-2 | . | TRBV6-4 | TGTGCCAGCAGTGGTGACAGTAACACCGGGGAGCTGTTTTTT | CASSGDSNTGELFF
. | TRBJ1-3 | . | TRBV6-5 | TGTGCCAGCAGCCCCACTGGAAACACCATATATTTT | CASSPTGNTIYF
. | TRBJ2-6 | TRBD1 | TRBV7-3 | TGTGCCAGCAGCTTAACCTTATCGGGACAGGGGGCTTTACCAAGTTCTGGGGCCAACGTCCTGACTTTC | CASSLTLSGQGALPSSGANVLTF
. | TRBJ1-1 | . | TRBV7-9 | TGTGCCAGCAGCTTGGGGGCCAGGGAAGCTTTCTTT | CASSLGAREAFF
. | TRBJ2-3 | . | TRBV5-1 | TGCGCCAGCAGCTTGGGGGTTGGCGGGGGCACAGATACGCAGTATTTT | CASSLGVGGGTDTQYF
. | TRBJ1-2 | TRBD1 | TRBV11-2 | TGTGCCAGCAGCTCGCCCCGGACAGGGGGCGACTATGGCTACACCTTC | CASSSPRTGGDYGYTF
. | TRBJ1-1 | . | TRBV5-6 | TGTGCCAGCAGCTTTACAGGGGAAGCTTTCTTT | CASSFTGEAFF
few | TRBJ1-1 | . | TRBV5-1 | TGCGCCAGCAGCTTGGCCTTGGGGCAGACGATGAACACTGAAGCTTTCTTT | CASSLALGQTMNTEAFF
. | TRBJ2-6 | TRBD1 | TRBV7-9 | TGTTCCAGCAGCTTAGGGACAGGGGGCGGAGGGGCCAACGTCCTGACTTTC | CSSSLGTGGGGANVLTF
few | TRBJ2-3 | . | TRBV6-5 | TGTGCCAGCAGCATCACGGGACTAGATACGCAGTATTTT | CASSITGLDTQYF
. | TRBJ2-5 | TRBD2 | TRBV5-1 | TGCGCCAGCAGCTTGGGGTTAGCGGGGGGGAAAGAGACCCAGTACTTC | CASSLGLAGGKETQYF
once | TRBJ2-5 | . | TRBV5-1 | TGCGCCAGCAGCTTCGATAGCATCCAAGAGACCCAGTACTTC | CASSFDSIQETQYF
. | TRBJ2-7 | . | TRBV19 | TGTGCCAGTAGTATCGGGGTGGGCTCCTACGAGCAGTACTTC | CASSIGVGSYEQYF
. | TRBJ1-6 | TRBD1 | TRBV6-1 | TGTGCCAGCAGTGAAGAACAGGGGGGAGGTTCACCCCTCCACTTT | CASSEEQGGGSPLHF
. | TRBJ1-2 | . | TRBV9 | TGTGCCAGCAGCTCCAACCCGTCGACAGGACTAGACGGCTACACCTTC | CASSSNPSTGLDGYTF
. | TRBJ1-6 | . | TRBV4-2 | TGTGCCAGCAGCCAAGTCGTCCTCCCCGGCGGTTCACCCCTCCACTTT | CASSQVVLPGGSPLHF